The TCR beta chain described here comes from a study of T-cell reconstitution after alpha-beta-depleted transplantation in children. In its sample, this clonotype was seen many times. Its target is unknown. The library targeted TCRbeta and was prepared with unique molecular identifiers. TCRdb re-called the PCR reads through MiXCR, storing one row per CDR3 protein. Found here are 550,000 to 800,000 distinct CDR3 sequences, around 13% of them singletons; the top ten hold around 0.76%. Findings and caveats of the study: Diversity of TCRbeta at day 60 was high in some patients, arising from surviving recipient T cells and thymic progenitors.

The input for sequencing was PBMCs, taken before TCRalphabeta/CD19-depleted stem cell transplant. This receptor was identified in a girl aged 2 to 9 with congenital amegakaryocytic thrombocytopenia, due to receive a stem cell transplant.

Here the CDR3 reads CSVVLAVQETQYF. In nucleotides, the CDR3 is TGCAGCGTTGTACTAGCGGTCCAAGAGACCCAGTACTTC. The chain has TRBV29-1 and TRBJ2-5, with TRBD2 matching over 8 bases. Germline trimming cut 4 bases from V and 1 base from J; bases unmatched to any gene: 2. Germline V gene data show CDR1 as SQVTM and CDR2 as ANQGSEA. This CDR3 comprises 13 residues.